The source of this T cell receptor (beta chain) is a study of T cell repertoires in cytomegalovirus infection. Background on the study: As its CMV epitopes, the study selected recently identified HLA-C-restricted and well-studied HLA-B-restricted targets. Matching HLA type, along with CMV infection, was indicated by public TCR beta signatures.

TCRdb itself ran the reads through MiXCR, one entry per CDR3 protein. The sample consists of some 920,000 distinct CDR3 sequences, approximately 32% of them appearing once. Comment on this clonotype: Its antigen is still unknown.

V was shortened by 1 base and J by 0 bases, with 16 bases between the two germline ends. The CDR3 sequence is 17 residues long. Germline V gives CDR1 SQVTM, CDR2 ANQGSEA. General study results and limits: Clonotypes of TCR beta that were HLA-C-restricted and CMV-specific dominated the ex vivo response. Individuals carrying CMV plus the relevant HLA were identified by cumulative frequency of public TCR beta families.

The receptor comes from a human donor in good health (CMV status not recorded). Some clones in this sample may be carry-over from other donors' samples. The sequences come from cultured CD8+ T cells from PBMCs, collected from culture after CMV antigen stimulation. V usage is TRBV29-1 and J usage is TRBJ2-1, with no clear D. The CDR3 DNA is TGCAGCGTTGAAGGGGCCCAGGCGCTAAGCTCCTACAATGAGCAGTTCTTC. Amino acid sequence: CSVEGAQALSSYNEQFF.